A single sample gave rise to the 19 T cell receptor beta chains below, sequenced in a study of T-cell memory formation after mild COVID-19. A single record per CDR3 protein comes from TCRdb applying MiXCR to the 5' RACE reads. The table has around 300,000 distinct CDR3 sequences, 19% seen once. The sequencing input was PBMCs or a T cell subset sorted from them (not recorded which). Receptors were obtained from a man between 18 and 29 years old who had mild COVID-19 (a few samples of this study predate the infection). Cell type and time point are not known.

V and J are TRBV24-1 and TRBJ2-5; no reliable D call. In germline, CDR1 is KGHDR, CDR2 SFDVKD. Trimming shortened V by 0 bases and J by 2 bases, and 9 bases separated the two germline ends. The CDR3 covers 15 residues. The DNA for the CDR3 is TGTGCCACCAGTGATTTGGGCAGTGGACAAGAGACCCAGTACTTC. This codes for CATSDLGSGQETQYF.

This clonotype was detected many times. The chain joins TRBV7-9 to TRBJ1-4; 12 nucleotides align to TRBD1. This CDR3 is 15 amino acids long. J lost 8 bases, V lost 3 bases, and 4 bases had no gene match. The V gene's germline CDR1 is SEHNR and CDR2 FQNEAQ (reference sequence). The CDR3 spells CASSFPGTGGEKLFF. For the CDR3, the DNA is TGTGCCAGCAGCTTTCCCGGGACAGGGGGCGAAAAACTGTTTTTT.

In DNA, the CDR3 is TGTGCCAGCACCCAAACGGTGGGGTGGGAGACCCAGTACTTC. Translated, it gives CASTQTVGWETQYF. This rearrangement joins TRBV7-8 to TRBJ2-5; D gene ambiguous. Trimming took off 7 bases at V and 5 bases at J, with 17 bases between the two ends. From germline, CDR1 is SGHVS and CDR2 FQNEAQ. The CDR3 extends over 14 amino acids. The full variable domain, in which reference TRBV7-8 and TRBJ2-5 provide the parts outside the CDR3, is GAGVSQSPRYKVAKRGQDVALRCDPISGHVSLFWYQQALGQGPEFLTYFQNEAQLDKSGLPSDRFFAERPEGSVSTLKIQRTQQEDSAVYLCASTQTVGWETQYFGPGTRLLVL.

The rearrangement links TRBV12-3 or TRBV12-4 to TRBJ2-3; 8 bases are a match to TRBD2. With V trimmed by 6 bases and J by 4 bases, 9 bases remained unmatched. This CDR3 region has 15 residues. DNA for the CDR3: TGTGCCAGCAGCCGCGGGGGGTTGCAGGCAGATACGCAGTATTTT. This translates into CASSRGGLQADTQYF.

The chain carries TRBV4-1 and TRBJ1-1; no clear D. Germline CDR1 is MGHRA and CDR2 is YSYEKL. The CDR3 consists of 13 residues. V dropped 5 bases and J dropped 6 bases, with 13 bases sitting between them. The CDR3 sequence: CASSERFTAEAFF. The DNA for the CDR3 is TGCGCCAGCAGCGAAAGGTTTACGGCTGAAGCTTTCTTT.

A few counts support this clonotype. The chain carries TRBV19 and TRBJ2-1; D is unresolved. CDR1 and CDR2 from the germline V gene are LNHDA and SQIVND (reference sequence). The V end was cut by 2 bases, the J end by 6 bases, with 8 bases between. The CDR3 is 13 residues long. The CDR3 DNA sequence: TGTGCCAGTAGTATATATGAAGGCAATGAGCAGTTCTTC. Its protein is CASSIYEGNEQFF. Combining the CDR3 with reference TRBV19 and TRBJ2-1 gives the whole variable domain DGGITQSPKYLFRKEGQNVTLSCEQNLNHDAMYWYRQDPGQGLRLIYYSQIVNDFQKGDIAEGYSVSREKKESFPLTVTSAQKNPTAFYLCASSIYEGNEQFFGPGTRLTVL.

The chain is built from TRBV5-1 and TRBJ2-3; D uncertain. The CDR3 extends over 14 amino acids. The germline V gene has CDR1 SGHRS and CDR2 YFSETQ. V lost 4 bases and J lost 2, with 11 bases in between. CDR3 protein: CASSPLRTTDTQYF. For the CDR3, the DNA is TGCGCCAGCAGCCCCCTCAGGACCACAGATACGCAGTATTTT.

This clonotype has more than one count but fewer than ten. The chain recombines TRBV7-6 with TRBJ1-5; D is undetermined. CDR3 length: 13 amino acids. With 1 base removed from V and 6 bases from J, the gap between germline ends came to 7 bases. Germline values: CDR1 SGHVS, CDR2 FNYEAQ. CDR3 sequence reads: CASSLGLGQPQHF. CDR3 nucleotide sequence: TGTGCCAGCAGCTTAGGATTGGGTCAGCCCCAGCATTTT.

V is TRBV7-2 and J is TRBJ1-5; no clear D gene. Per germline, CDR1 SGHTA and CDR2 FQGNSA. The V end lost 2 bases, the J end lost 3 bases, and 8 bases lay between the germline ends. CDR3 length equals 14 residues. The CDR3 DNA reads TGTGCCAGCAGCTTATCCGGGTTCAATCAGCCCCAGCATTTT. Translating it yields CASSLSGFNQPQHF.

This clonotype has a count of ten or more. The J gene is TRBJ2-5, the V gene TRBV14; no clear D gene. The ends were cut back, 3 bases at V and 5 bases at J, with 7 bases in the middle. This CDR3 has 12 amino acids. Germline V gene sequence: CDR1 SGHDN, CDR2 FVKESK. DNA for the CDR3: TGTGCCAGCAGCCAGGGTGTTGAGACCCAGTACTTC. Its translation is CASSQGVETQYF.

The chain couples TRBV4-3 to TRBJ2-7; D unclear. V dropped 0 bases and J dropped 3 bases, with 12 bases sitting between them. Germline V lookup: CDR1 LGHNA, CDR2 YSLEER. The CDR3 is made up of 15 amino acids. DNA for the CDR3: TGCGCCAGCAGCCAAGAGACGCGCGCGTACTACGAGCAGTACTTC. Its translation: CASSQETRAYYEQYF.

This chain uses TRBV7-9 with TRBJ1-1; weak D call: TRBD1 (5 bases). Germline CDR1 SEHNR, CDR2 FQNEAQ (reference sequence). V lost 7 bases to trimming and J lost 3 bases, with 15 bases between them. The CDR3 is 14 residues long. The CDR3: CASKGVPLDTEAFF. The DNA for the CDR3 is TGTGCCAGCAAAGGGGTCCCGTTGGACACTGAAGCTTTCTTT.

This clonotype was detected only a few times. The gene calls are TRBV5-1 and TRBJ2-1; D is uncertain. Germline V gene data show CDR1 as SGHRS and CDR2 as YFSETQ. Trimming took 7 bases from V and 0 from J, leaving 14 bases between them. This CDR3 spans 15 amino acids. The CDR3 coding sequence is TGCGCCAGCCTCCCCCTTCCGGGCTCCTACAATGAGCAGTTCTTC. Its translation: CASLPLPGSYNEQFF.

This chain uses TRBV2 with TRBJ1-1, with no clear D. This CDR3 contains 14 residues. Germline V gene data show CDR1 as SNHLY and CDR2 as FYNNEI. Trimming left V 6 bases short and J 11 bases short, with 22 bases between. CDR3 coding DNA: TGTGCCAGCAGCCTCGGACCCCGCCCGCCGACTGCTTTCTTT. This translates into CASSLGPRPPTAFF.

This clonotype was seen a few times. The rearrangement links TRBV5-4 to TRBJ1-1; 8 bases match TRBD1. The V gene's germline CDR1 is SGHNT and CDR2 YYREEE (reference sequence). The junction had 10 bases not matched to a gene; V was cut back by 4 bases and J by 5 bases. The CDR3 runs to 15 residues. The CDR3: CASSLGQGRGTEAFF. CDR3 nucleotide sequence: TGTGCCAGCAGCCTTGGACAGGGACGGGGAACTGAAGCTTTCTTT.

The chain carries TRBV5-1 and TRBJ2-3, with D unclear. V shed 2 bases and J shed 6 bases, with 7 bases lying between them. CDR1 SGHRS and CDR2 YFSETQ come from the germline V gene. CDR3 size: 12 residues. The CDR3 DNA is TGCGCCAGCAGCTTAGAGATGGATACGCAGTATTTT. Its protein is CASSLEMDTQYF. Complete variable domain (other parts from reference TRBV5-1 and TRBJ2-3): KAGVTQTPRYLIKTRGQQVTLSCSPISGHRSVSWYQQTPGQGLQFLFEYFSETQRNKGNFPGRFSGRQFSNSRSEMNVSTLELGDSALYLCASSLEMDTQYFGPGTRLTVL.

The chain joins TRBV11-2 to TRBJ2-1; D is undetermined. Trimming cost V 2 bases and J 4 bases, with 12 bases left between them. Germline CDR1 reads SGHAT; CDR2 reads FQNNGV. There are 15 residues in the CDR3. The CDR3 is CASSLSLWGYNEQFF. The CDR3 DNA reads TGTGCCAGCAGCTTAAGTTTGTGGGGATACAATGAGCAGTTCTTC.

This clonotype has only a few counts. The genes are TRBV11-2 and TRBJ1-1, with no clear D. This CDR3 has 13 residues. CDR1 SGHAT and CDR2 FQNNGV come from the germline V gene. The V and J ends lost 1 base and 6 bases respectively, with 9 bases between them. The CDR3 nucleotides read TGTGCCAGCAGCTTAGGTCGGCCGCCTGAAGCTTTCTTT. Protein product: CASSLGRPPEAFF.

This clonotype has just a few counts. The chain joins TRBV4-1 to TRBJ2-3, with D perhaps assigned TRBD1 or TRBD2 (6 bases each). Germline CDR1 MGHRA, CDR2 YSYEKL. This CDR3 is 16 amino acids long. V was cut by 1 base and J by 1 base, with 12 bases left in between. This CDR3 is CASSQVGGWGTDTQYF. CDR3 nucleotide sequence: TGCGCCAGCAGCCAAGTAGGGGGGTGGGGCACAGATACGCAGTATTTT.